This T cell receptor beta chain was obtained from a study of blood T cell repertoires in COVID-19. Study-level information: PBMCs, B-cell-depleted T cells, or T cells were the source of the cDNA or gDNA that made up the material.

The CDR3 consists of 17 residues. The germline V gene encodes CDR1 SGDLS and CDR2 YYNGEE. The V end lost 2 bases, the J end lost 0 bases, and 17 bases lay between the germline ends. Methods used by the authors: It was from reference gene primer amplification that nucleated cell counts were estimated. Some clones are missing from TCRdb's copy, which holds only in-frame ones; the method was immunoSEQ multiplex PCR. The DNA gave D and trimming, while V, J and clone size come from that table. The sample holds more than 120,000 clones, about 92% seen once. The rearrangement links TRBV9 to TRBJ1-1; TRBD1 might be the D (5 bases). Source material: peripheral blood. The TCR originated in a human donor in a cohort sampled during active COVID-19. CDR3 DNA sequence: TGTGCCAGCAGCGTGGGGGGTTTCGGAGGCATGAACACTGAAGCTTTCTTT. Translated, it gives CASSVGGFGGMNTEAFF.